Listed here is a single T cell receptor beta chain. In the study's own analysis: Counts of nucleated cells, estimated from reference gene primer amplification, were obtained. Generated by immunoSEQ multiplex PCR, the TCRdb table keeps only in-frame clones and is missing some. V and J calls plus clone size are reproduced from that table; the DNA served to infer D and trimming. Of under 200,000 clones listed, around nine tenths are singletons. This sample was taken from a study of blood T cell repertoires in COVID-19. This clonotype was sampled from a man between 45 and 60 years old who had recovered from COVID-19. Sequenced sample: peripheral blood.

CDR3 residues: CASSAAGGSYNSPLHF. As DNA, the CDR3 is TGTGCCAGCAGCGCAGCAGGGGGCTCCTATAATTCACCCCTCCACTTT. The gene calls are TRBV9 and TRBJ1-6, with 7 bases that match TRBD1. Germline V CDR1 and CDR2: SGDLS, YYNGEE. The CDR3 has 16 residues. V was clipped by 3 bases and J by 0 bases; unmatched bases: 3.